This TCR beta chain was recorded in a study of shared clonotypes between healthy human individuals (TCRdb year 2020). With respect to the entire study: A couple of women and a few men aged 18 to 49 years were included in the cohort. Per donor, three plates each were used for CD4 naive and CD4 memory, two for CD8 naive, and one for CD8 memory. The study deeply sequenced blood TCR repertoires of five healthy adults to estimate repertoire size and the extent of clonotype sharing between individuals. To increase sequencing depth and limit assay-specific biases, different laboratories used diverse techniques to prepare libraries and sequence TCR repertoires. Leukapheresis yielded between about 0.8 and 9.5 billion PBMCs per donor. Study-wide conclusions, independent of this receptor: When several donors were compared, the shared fraction of clonotypes was about 5.5% for naive CD4, approximately 3.5% for naive CD8, roughly 2.5% for memory CD4, and around 0.37% for memory CD8. Incomplete sequencing was indicated by rarefaction of sorted-subset datasets, despite the large sequencing depth. Based on pairwise subsampling, the degree of clonotype sharing among donors was expected to be affected by sequencing depth. Estimated clonotype richness was generally larger for naive than for memory subsets. Higher generation probabilities were observed for clonotypes shared by all four sorted-subset donors than for non-shared clonotypes. Because the study included a small number of donors, the genetic and exposure-history diversity represented was limited. Sampling was restricted to blood, and TCR repertoires in tissues likely differ from the TCR repertoires found in blood.

CD8 naive samples were CD45RO-negative cells positively selected for CCR7, giving a CD45RA+CCR7+ population that excluded TemRA cells. Donors were healthy HIV-negative adults with no recently reported acute infections or vaccinations. Only Caucasian adults living in Nashville, Tennessee, USA were represented among the donors. After blood collection by leukapheresis, PBMCs were isolated using Ficoll-Histopaque density gradient centrifugation and then cryopreserved in the vapor phase of liquid nitrogen. Analytical flow cytometry was used to check the purity and quantity of each magnetically sorted T cell population. Genomic DNA was isolated from each sorted fraction and quantified by UV absorbance on a Nanodrop 2000c. TCR CDR3 regions were amplified from genomic DNA by multiplex PCR using the deep immunoSEQ assay. Extracted genomic DNA from each cell subset was spread evenly across all wells of several immunoSEQ 96-well plates, with each plate serving as a replicate. For sorted subsets, each replicate PCR was loaded with approximately 200 ng genomic DNA, equivalent to approximately 27,000 T cell genomes. Purified libraries were quantified with a Qubit 3.0 fluorometer, sized on a Bioanalyzer 2100, and re-quantified with the KAPA Library Quantification kit. Every immunoSEQ 96-well plate was sequenced on a separate single-read 150-cycle Illumina NextSeq 550 flow cell. From the authors' description of their analysis: The immunoSEQ output contained only junctional sequences without quality scores, so filtering could not match that applied to full-length reads. Sequences were annotated with PyIR, a Python wrapper for IgBLAST v1.9, and V/J genes and CDR3 were assigned using IMGT germline references. Reads with weak V/J assignments (E-value above 1e-6), missing CDR3, stop codons, out-of-frame junctions, or ambiguous translated residues were removed. V3J clonotypes were defined as sequences sharing the same inferred V gene, J gene, and CDR3 amino acid sequence. Percentage overlap between repertoires was calculated by dividing the number of shared unique clonotypes by the size of the smaller repertoire. RTK rarefaction, the Chao1 estimator, and Recon v2.1 estimates of unobserved clonotypes were used to assess repertoire richness. Generation probabilities were computed with OLGA for all TCRbeta clonotypes obtained by the gDNA method from a few donors. Imported from immuneACCESS, the table was reduced by TCRdb to in-frame sequences with V and J called. These copies leave out some clones; in studies compared against another copy, an unresolved V gene accounts for under half, and the cause of the remainder is not known. The V and J calls and clone size come from that table; D and trimming were worked out from the DNA. The sample profile shows more than 2 million clones; 90% to 95% of them were found once. Approximately 1.7% of the sample rests with the top ten.

The germline V gene provides CDR1 SQVTM and CDR2 ANQGSEA. V is pared back by 3 bases and J by 6 bases, with 21 bases lying between the germline termini. Including the terminal cysteine and phenylalanine, the CDR3 comprises 16 residues. Only CDR3 DNA is held: 48 bases, read in frame from base 1. About this clone itself: The antigen it recognizes is unknown. No clone much larger than this one lies a single base away; base qualities are absent.

Material for sequencing was naive CD8+ T cells from PBMCs. The cell subset or site label on this specimen signifies: CD45RA+CCR7+. The chain links TRBV29-1 with TRBJ1-3; the D gene cannot be named for sure. This clonotype was obtained from a man in his late teens or twenties in good health. Some clones in this sample may be carry-over from other donors' samples. CDR3 reads: CSVDLLKVTDPNTIYF. The nucleotides read TGCAGCGTTGACTTACTTAAGGTCACAGATCCAAACACCATATATTTT. The CDR3 plus the reference TRBV29-1 and TRBJ1-3 genes for the other parts give the full variable domain: SAVISQKPSRDICQRGTSLTIQCQVDSQVTMMFWYRQQPGQSLTLIATANQGSEATYESGFVIDKFPISRPNLTFSTLTVSNMSPEDSSIYLCSVDLLKVTDPNTIYFGEGSWLTVV.